This T cell receptor beta chain was obtained from a study of blood T cells in healthy people across ages. Study findings and constraints: Long-lived donors exceeded aged donors in naive CD4+ cells and diversity.

This clonotype has only a few counts. What it binds is unknown. This CDR3 contains 15 residues. The V gene end was trimmed by 5 bases and the J gene end by 0 bases; junction bases not matched to a gene: 4. Per the germline V gene, CDR1 is SGHTA and CDR2 is FQGNSA. The use of a sample-barcoded 5' primer and a J-beta primer mix characterized a second PCR of about 7 to 12 cycles. MiXCR, applied by TCRdb to the 5' RACE reads, yields one record per CDR3 protein. The table lists 700,000 or so distinct CDR3 sequences, about 20% of them singletons. Donors gave around 10 milliliters of peripheral blood apiece. At least 5 micrograms of total RNA were extracted per sample.

The clonotype originates from a man aged 65 to 79 in good health. The sequenced sample consisted of blood. This sequence joins TRBV7-2 and TRBJ2-3, with 8 bases matching TRBD1. The CDR3: CASSMTGVSTDTQYF. The CDR3 nucleotides read TGTGCCAGCAGCATGACAGGGGTTAGCACAGATACGCAGTATTTT.